This TCR beta chain was sequenced for a study of blood T cells in healthy people across ages. Study-wide findings and caveats: Unsorted PBMCs prevented conclusive naive versus antigen-experienced comparison.

A second PCR of about 7 to 12 cycles used a sample-barcoded 5' primer and a J-beta primer mix. The template-switch adaptor was a 5' adaptor with 12 random nucleotides. It tagged each cDNA molecule. All samples yielded 2.5 million or more CDR3-containing paired-end reads. Each CDR3 protein gets one entry after TCRdb re-called the 5' RACE reads with MiXCR. Here the sample spans fewer than 750,000 distinct CDR3 sequences, roughly 48% being singletons. Collection of around 9.3 milliliters of peripheral blood was performed for each donor. From germline, CDR1 is SGHTA and CDR2 FQGNSA. The CDR3 is 13 amino acids. V lost 3 bases, J lost 2 bases, and 5 bases lay in between. In regard to this clonotype: Its matching antigen is unknown.

This receptor was identified in a man of 80 years or more in good health. The V call is TRBV7-2, the J call TRBJ2-1, with no clear D. Input material: blood. CDR3 region: CASSFGPYNEQFF. DNA for the CDR3: TGTGCCAGCAGCTTCGGACCCTACAATGAGCAGTTCTTC.